One and the same sample provided the 8 T cell receptor beta chains below, sequenced in a study of a mutant IDH1 vaccine in newly diagnosed glioma. The time point is: week 47, end of study. Vaccine doses each comprised 300 ug of mutant IDH1 20-mer peptide, with topical imiquimod. For these TCRs, the target antigens are not known. Here immunoSEQ multiplex PCR was the method, and the copy in TCRdb shows in-frame clones only, minus some. The repertoire consists of about 12,000 clones, with 70% to 80% occurring once and the leading ten covering about 4.2%. The specimen comprised PBMCs, sampled from a glioma patient whose treatment included an IDH1 peptide vaccine. These receptors all stem from a middle-aged woman with glioma.

The V call is TRBV13, the J call TRBJ2-7, with 7 bases fitting TRBD1. V was clipped by 4 bases and J by 7 bases; unmatched bases: 13. Germline V gives CDR1 PRHDT, CDR2 FYEKMQ (reference sequence). This CDR3 has 15 amino acids. The CDR3 DNA reads TGTGCCAGCAGCTCCGACAGGGAAGCCCTCCTAGAGCAGTACTTC. Translating it yields CASSSDREALLEQYF.

The chain employs TRBV7-8 and TRBJ2-7, with TRBD2 matching over 7 bases. This CDR3 contains 15 residues. CDR1 and CDR2 from the germline V gene are SGHVS and FQNEAQ. Trimming cost V 5 bases and J 1 base; bases outside gene matches: 8. The CDR3 coding sequence is TGTGCCAGCAGCCCACCAGCGGGGAGATCCTACGAGCAGTACTTC. Residues: CASSPPAGRSYEQYF.

J is TRBJ1-3 and V is TRBV7-9, with 9 bases identical to TRBD1. Per the germline V gene, CDR1 is SEHNR and CDR2 is FQNEAQ (reference sequence). The V segment lost 5 bases and the J segment 0 bases; nucleotides outside the gene matches: 11. This CDR3 has 18 residues. Here the CDR3 reads CASSDTGTGTFSGNTIYF. The CDR3 nucleotides are TGTGCCAGCAGCGATACCGGGACAGGGACATTCTCTGGAAACACCATATATTTT. The variable domain in full, with the rest retrieved from reference TRBV7-9 and TRBJ1-3, is DTGVSQNPRHKITKRGQNVTFRCDPISEHNRLYWYRQTLGQGPEFLTYFQNEAQLEKSRLLSDRFSAERPKGSFSTLEIQRTEQGDSAMYLCASSDTGTGTFSGNTIYFGEGSWLTVV.

This chain uses TRBV18 with TRBJ1-2, with 8 bases identical to TRBD1. CDR3 length equals 15 residues. V lost 6 bases, J lost 0 bases, and 6 bases stayed unmatched. Germline V gene sequence: CDR1 KGHSH, CDR2 LQKENI. The CDR3 loop is CASSRGTGPNYGYTF. The CDR3 region has the DNA TGTGCCAGCTCCCGAGGGACAGGCCCTAACTATGGCTACACCTTC.

The chain joins TRBV23-1 to TRBJ1-2; possibly TRBD1 for D (5 bases). TRBV23-1 is assigned to the ORF class and has an uncertain function. The CDR3 runs 21 residues. The V gene lost 4 bases and the J gene lost 0 bases, with 30 bases spanning the gap. The CDR3 DNA reads as TGCGCCAGCAGTCGAGAACAACCCGGGGCACTTACAGCTCCAGCTAACTATGGCTACACCTTC. Translated: CASSREQPGALTAPANYGYTF.

The table lists this clone with a few counts. The chain joins TRBV4-2 to TRBJ2-1; D is uncertain. The CDR3 length is 15 residues. With 4 bases removed from V and 8 bases from J, the gap between germline ends came to 18 bases. Germline CDR1 reads LGHNA; CDR2 reads YNFKEQ. The DNA for the CDR3 is TGTGCCAGCAGCCCGAAGGCGAGCCAGTACGATGAGCAGTTCTTC. Translating gives CASSPKASQYDEQFF.

The rearrangement links TRBV7-2 to TRBJ2-3; TRBD2 matches 10 bases. The germline gives CDR1 SGHTA, CDR2 FQGNSA. This CDR3 contains 17 residues. V dropped 5 bases and J dropped 4; count of bases not matched to a gene: 12. CDR3 amino acids: CASSLFLAGEVADTQYF. As DNA, the CDR3 is TGTGCCAGCAGCCTCTTCCTAGCGGGGGAGGTTGCAGATACGCAGTATTTT.

The chain employs TRBV27 and TRBJ2-1, with D perhaps TRBD2 (5 bases). Per germline, CDR1 MNHEY and CDR2 SMNVEV (reference sequence). The CDR3 is made up of 12 amino acids. V was clipped by 6 bases and J by 6 bases, with 9 bases between them. The CDR3 DNA reads as TGTGCCAGCAGGACTGGACTCAATGAGCAGTTCTTC. Amino acids: CASRTGLNEQFF.